This T cell receptor (beta chain) was observed in a study of cytomegalovirus exposure and HLA in healthy donors. Overall study findings and caveats: Cytomegalovirus-associated TCR beta chains were listed, numbering around 150.

Of note for this clone: Its antigen is as yet unknown.

The V segment lost 5 bases and the J segment 9 bases; nucleotides outside the gene matches: 16. The CDR3 has 16 residues. The germline gives CDR1 SGHRS, CDR2 YFSETQ. The PCR had 60 Vbeta and 13 Jbeta primers. Some clones are missing from TCRdb's copy, which holds only in-frame ones; the method was immunoSEQ multiplex PCR. In the table there are 75,000 to 95,000 clones, around 77% of which are singletons. The receptor comes from a man between 45 and 60 years old in good health and CMV-seronegative. This sequence joins TRBV5-1 and TRBJ2-1, with 8 bases identical to TRBD2. Sample: PBMCs. The CDR3 loop is CASRPFGTSGSGEQFF. The CDR3 nucleotides are TGCGCCAGCAGACCATTCGGGACTAGTGGGTCGGGTGAGCAGTTCTTC.